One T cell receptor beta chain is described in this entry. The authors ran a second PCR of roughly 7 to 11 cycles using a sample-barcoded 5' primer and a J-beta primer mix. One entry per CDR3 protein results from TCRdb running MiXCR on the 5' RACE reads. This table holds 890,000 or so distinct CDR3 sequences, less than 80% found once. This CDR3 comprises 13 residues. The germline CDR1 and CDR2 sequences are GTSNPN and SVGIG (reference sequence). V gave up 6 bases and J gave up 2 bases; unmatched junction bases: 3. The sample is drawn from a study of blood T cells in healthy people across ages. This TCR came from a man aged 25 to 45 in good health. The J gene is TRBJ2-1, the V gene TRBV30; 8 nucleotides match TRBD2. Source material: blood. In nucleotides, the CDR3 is TGTGCCTGTACGGGGGGGGCCTACAATGAGCAGTTCTTC. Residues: CACTGGAYNEQFF.